The 17 T cell receptor beta chains in this list originate from one sample, sequenced in a study of cytomegalovirus exposure and HLA in healthy donors. PCR involved 60 Vbeta and 13 Jbeta primers. Sequencing used immunoSEQ multiplex PCR; TCRdb keeps in-frame clones, though not all of them. The table shows tens of thousands of clones, with roughly 77% occurring only once. Input material: PBMCs. The receptors originated from a man aged 35-49 years in good health and CMV-seronegative.

The chain is built from TRBV2 and TRBJ2-7, with 8 bases fitting TRBD2. CDR3 length: 15 amino acids. J was trimmed by 0 bases and V by 3 bases; bases with no gene match: 4. Germline assignment: CDR1 SNHLY and CDR2 FYNNEI. CDR3 protein: CASSDGAGGSYEQYF. The CDR3 nucleotides are TGTGCCAGCAGTGACGGGGCGGGGGGCTCCTACGAGCAGTACTTC.

The CDR3 sequence is CASSYSAGERLIEQFF. For the CDR3, the DNA is TGTGCCAGCAGTTACTCGGCAGGGGAACGCCTCATTGAGCAGTTCTTC. The chain uses TRBV6-5 and TRBJ2-1; weak D call: TRBD1 (6 bases). V was shortened by 0 bases and J by 9 bases, with 18 bases between the two germline ends. This CDR3 comprises 16 residues. CDR1 is MNHEY, CDR2 SVGAGI, per germline.

The J gene is TRBJ1-1, the V gene TRBV18; 9 nucleotides match TRBD1. The CDR3 is made up of 15 amino acids. Losses at the gene ends were 6 bases for V and 5 bases for J; bases not matched to a gene: 10. The germline V gene encodes CDR1 KGHSH and CDR2 LQKENI. For the CDR3, the DNA is TGTGCCAGCTCCCCCACGACAGGGGGGCGGACTGAAGCTTTCTTT. Encoded protein: CASSPTTGGRTEAFF. Complete variable domain (other parts from reference TRBV18 and TRBJ1-1): NAGVMQNPRHLVRRRGQEARLRCSPMKGHSHVYWYRQLPEEGLKFMVYLQKENIIDESGMPKERFSAEFPKEGPSILRIQQVVRGDSAAYFCASSPTTGGRTEAFFGQGTRLTVV.

This chain uses TRBV7-3 with TRBJ2-1, with 7 positions matching TRBD2. Germline V lookup: CDR1 SGHTA, CDR2 FQGTGA. After removal of 4 bases from V and 4 bases from J, the junction contained 7 bases not matched to a gene. This CDR3 is built from 15 residues. The CDR3, as DNA: TGTGCCAGCAGCTCAATGGGGGGGGAATACAATGAGCAGTTCTTC. This codes for CASSSMGGEYNEQFF.

To note about this clone: Sequence at one end of the junction differs from germline and may be a read error. The chain carries TRBV28 and TRBJ1-2; 8 nucleotides line up with TRBD1. Per germline, CDR1 MDHEN and CDR2 SYDVKM. CDR3 length: 14 residues. DNA for the CDR3: TGTGCCAGCACCTTAGGACAGGGCGACTATGGCTGCACCTTC. The encoded protein is CASTLGQGDYGCTF.

The rearrangement links TRBV6-6 to TRBJ1-2, with a tentative D call TRBD1 (5 bases). This CDR3 contains 13 residues. Germline CDR1 and CDR2: MNHNY and SVGAGI (reference sequence). The V end lost 9 bases, the J end lost 4 bases, and 15 bases lay between the germline ends. The CDR3: CASGVRDGYGYTF. The CDR3 bases are TGTGCCAGTGGAGTCAGGGATGGCTATGGCTACACCTTC.

The chain joins TRBV27 to TRBJ1-1; 10 nucleotides line up with TRBD1. The CDR3 length is 14 residues. CDR1 MNHEY and CDR2 SMNVEV come from the germline V gene (reference sequence). J lost 4 bases, V lost 6 bases, and 5 bases had no gene match. CDR3 amino acids: CASSRQGAGTEAFF. Here the CDR3 DNA reads TGTGCCAGCAGCAGACAGGGGGCGGGCACTGAAGCTTTCTTT.

This clone was observed a handful of times. V is TRBV6-5 and J is TRBJ1-4; no clear D gene. The CDR3 is 15 residues long. Trimming removed 4 bases at V and 8 bases at J, with 17 bases between. Germline V gives CDR1 MNHEY, CDR2 SVGAGI. The CDR3 sequence is CASSSGEGRVEKLFF. DNA of the CDR3: TGTGCCAGCAGTTCTGGGGAGGGAAGAGTCGAAAAACTGTTTTTT.

This chain connects TRBV2 to TRBJ2-1; 7 bases align to TRBD1. Germline loops: CDR1 SNHLY, CDR2 FYNNEI. V dropped 3 bases and J dropped 5; count of bases not matched to a gene: 7. The length of the CDR3 is 15 residues. The CDR3 region is CASSDDREFNNEQFF. CDR3 nucleotide sequence: TGTGCCAGCAGTGACGACAGGGAATTTAACAATGAGCAGTTCTTC.

V gene TRBV7-8 combines with J gene TRBJ1-4; 7 nucleotides match TRBD1. This CDR3 has 14 amino acids. J lost 6 bases, V lost 5 bases, and 6 bases had no gene match. Germline V lookup: CDR1 SGHVS, CDR2 FQNEAQ. The CDR3 coding sequence is TGTGCCAGCAGCCGAGGGCAGGGGGATGAAAAACTGTTTTTT. Residues: CASSRGQGDEKLFF.

The CDR3 region is CASSYAGNGDEKLFF. The CDR3 coding sequence is TGTGCCAGCAGTTATGCGGGAAACGGAGATGAAAAACTGTTTTTT. The rearrangement joins TRBV6-6 to TRBJ1-4; D ambiguous. V was shortened by 3 bases and J by 6 bases, with 14 bases between the two germline ends. Germline V gene data show CDR1 as MNHNY and CDR2 as SVGAGI (reference sequence). This CDR3 is built from 15 residues.

This clone was counted between two and nine times. The V gene is TRBV28, the J gene TRBJ1-2; D uncertain. Germline CDR1 and CDR2: MDHEN and SYDVKM. Trimming shortened V by 6 bases and J by 8 bases, and 13 bases separated the two germline ends. There are 12 residues in the CDR3. Here the CDR3 DNA reads TGTGCCAGCAGGCCTCACGGTACCGGCTACACCTTC. It is translated as CASRPHGTGYTF.

This clone turned up a few times. J is TRBJ2-7 and V is TRBV27, with TRBD1 as a possible D gene (5 bases). The CDR3 spans 12 residues. CDR1 MNHEY and CDR2 SMNVEV come from the germline V gene (reference sequence). Between the trimmed V and J ends, which lost 6 bases and 6 bases, there was a span of 12 bases. The CDR3 DNA is TGTGCCAGCAGGGTGGGGCTCTCCGAGCAGTACTTC. The encoded protein is CASRVGLSEQYF.

This clone was recorded a few times. The genes are TRBV5-4 and TRBJ2-3; a weak D match, TRBD2 (6 bases). This CDR3 contains 15 residues. Germline CDR1 SGHNT, CDR2 YYREEE (reference sequence). Trimming removed 0 bases from V and 1 base from J, with 9 bases in between. The CDR3 DNA sequence: TGTGCCAGCAGCTTGGGCGGGGTGGGCACAGATACGCAGTATTTT. Its protein product is CASSLGGVGTDTQYF.

The chain employs TRBV28 and TRBJ2-2, with 11 bases lining up with TRBD2. V lost 8 bases and J lost 4; bases outside the gene matches: 9. This CDR3 is built from 16 residues. Germline CDR1 reads MDHEN; CDR2 reads SYDVKM. CDR3 amino acids: CASVPLAGVGTGELFF. Written as DNA, the CDR3 is TGTGCCAGCGTTCCACTAGCGGGAGTCGGCACCGGGGAGCTGTTTTTT.

The V gene is TRBV30, the J gene TRBJ2-7; D might be TRBD2 (5 bases). Germline CDR1 and CDR2: GTSNPN and SVGIG (reference sequence). CDR3 length: 12 amino acids. Trimming removed 3 bases from V and 3 bases from J, with 9 bases in between. CDR3 sequence reads: CAWRGSRYEQYF. The CDR3 nucleotides are TGTGCCTGGAGAGGGAGCCGCTACGAGCAGTACTTC. The entire variable domain, with the rest obtained from reference TRBV30 and TRBJ2-7, is as follows: SQTIHQWPATLVQPVGSPLSLECTVEGTSNPNLYWYRQAAGRGLQLLFYSVGIGQISSEVPQNLSASRPQDRQFILSSKKLLLSDSGFYLCAWRGSRYEQYFGPGTRLTVT.

This chain uses TRBV28 with TRBJ2-7, with D possibly TRBD1 on 5 matching bases. This CDR3 is 16 amino acids long. Germline V CDR1 and CDR2: MDHEN, SYDVKM. V lost 6 bases and J lost 5, with 23 bases in between. CDR3 bases: TGTGCCAGCAGCAGACGTCAACAGGCCCAAGGCCACGAGCAGTACTTC. It encodes CASSRRQQAQGHEQYF.